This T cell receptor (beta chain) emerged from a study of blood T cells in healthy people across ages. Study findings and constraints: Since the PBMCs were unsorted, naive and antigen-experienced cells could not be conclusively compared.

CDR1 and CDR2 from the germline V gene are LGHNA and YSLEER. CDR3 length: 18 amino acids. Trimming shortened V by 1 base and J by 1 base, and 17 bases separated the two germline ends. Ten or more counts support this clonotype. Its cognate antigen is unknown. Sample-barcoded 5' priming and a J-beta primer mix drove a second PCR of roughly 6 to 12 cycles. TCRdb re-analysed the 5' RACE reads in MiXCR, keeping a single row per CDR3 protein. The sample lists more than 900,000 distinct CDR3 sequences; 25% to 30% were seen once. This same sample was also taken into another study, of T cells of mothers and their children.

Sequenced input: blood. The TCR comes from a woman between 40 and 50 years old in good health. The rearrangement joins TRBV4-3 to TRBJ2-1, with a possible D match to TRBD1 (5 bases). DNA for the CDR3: TGCGCCAGCAGCCAAGGGGGCGTTAGGGGCTTTTCCTACAATGAGCAGTTCTTC. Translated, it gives CASSQGGVRGFSYNEQFF.